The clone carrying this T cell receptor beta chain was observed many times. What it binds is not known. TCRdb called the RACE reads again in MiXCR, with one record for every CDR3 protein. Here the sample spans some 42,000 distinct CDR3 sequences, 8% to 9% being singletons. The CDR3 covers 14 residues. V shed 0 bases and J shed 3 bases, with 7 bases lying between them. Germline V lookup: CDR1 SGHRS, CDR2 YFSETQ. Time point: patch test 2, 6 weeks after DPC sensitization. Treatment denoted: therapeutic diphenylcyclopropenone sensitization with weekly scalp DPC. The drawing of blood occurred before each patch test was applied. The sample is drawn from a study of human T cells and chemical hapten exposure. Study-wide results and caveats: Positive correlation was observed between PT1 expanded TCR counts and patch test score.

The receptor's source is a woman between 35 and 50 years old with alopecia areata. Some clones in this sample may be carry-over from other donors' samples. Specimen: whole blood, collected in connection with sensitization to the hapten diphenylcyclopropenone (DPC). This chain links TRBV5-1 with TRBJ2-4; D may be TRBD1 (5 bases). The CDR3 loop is CASSLGGVKNIQYF. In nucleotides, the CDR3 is TGCGCCAGCAGCTTGGGGGGCGTCAAAAACATTCAGTACTTC. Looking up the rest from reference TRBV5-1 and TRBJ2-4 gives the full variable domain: KAGVTQTPRYLIKTRGQQVTLSCSPISGHRSVSWYQQTPGQGLQFLFEYFSETQRNKGNFPGRFSGRQFSNSRSEMNVSTLELGDSALYLCASSLGGVKNIQYFGAGTRLSVL.